This T cell receptor (beta chain) was captured in a study of T cells after posttransplantation cyclophosphamide. General study findings and limits: TRB overlap between skin or GI tissue T cells and blood was limited.

This clone was seen repeatedly, ten times or more. Its target is unknown. Generated by immunoSEQ multiplex PCR, the TCRdb table keeps only in-frame clones and is missing some. The specimen has under 50,000 clones, none found just once. The receptor's source is a man aged 40-55 years in good health, CMV-negative, and a related stem cell transplant donor. The sample was PBMCs.

This CDR3 is CASSIPGKGSGNTIYF. In DNA, the CDR3 is TGTGCCAGTAGTATCCCGGGGAAAGGATCTGGAAACACCATATATTTT. V and J are TRBV19 and TRBJ1-3; D is ambiguous. Trimming left V 3 bases short and J 1 base short, with 13 bases between. This CDR3 has 16 amino acids. CDR1 and CDR2 from the germline V gene are LNHDA and SQIVND (reference sequence).